What follows is one T cell receptor (beta chain) and its context. V lost 5 bases, J lost 7 bases, and 4 bases stayed unmatched. The CDR3 has 13 amino acids. The sample belongs to a study of blood T cell repertoires in COVID-19. Clones were read by immunoSEQ multiplex PCR, and TCRdb kept only the in-frame ones, dropping some. The data show under 250,000 clones, 86% seen once. Seattle participants joined during active infection and were tracked over time. The TCR sequence derives from a woman of 80 years or more with COVID-19, enrolled during active disease. V usage is TRBV5-3 and J usage is TRBJ1-4, with 8 positions matching TRBD1. TRBV5-3 is treated as an ORF (open reading frame) with a function not yet certain. The sequencing sample was made of peripheral blood. CDR3 nucleotides: TGTGCCAGAAGACCCGGACAGGGTGAAAAACTGTTTTTT. Protein: CARRPGQGEKLFF.